The clone carrying this T cell receptor (beta chain) was picked up a small number of times. The CDR3 sequence is 14 residues long. V lost 5 bases and J lost 0, with 8 bases in between. Germline V gene lookup returns CDR1 SEHNR and CDR2 FQNEAQ (reference sequence). Profiling relied on immunoSEQ multiplex PCR, and the TCRdb table lists in-frame clones only, not all of them. The table shows 200,000 to 250,000 clones, with around four fifths occurring only once. This specimen belongs to a study of blood T cell repertoires in COVID-19. In Seattle, patients joined the study during active infection and were tracked longitudinally.

Sequencing input: peripheral blood. This TCR was sampled from a woman over 75 with COVID-19, enrolled during active disease. J is TRBJ2-1 and V is TRBV7-9; D might be TRBD2 (6 bases). CDR3 sequence: CASSRGGSYNEQFF. The CDR3 bases are TGTGCCAGCAGCAGGGGAGGCTCCTACAATGAGCAGTTCTTC.